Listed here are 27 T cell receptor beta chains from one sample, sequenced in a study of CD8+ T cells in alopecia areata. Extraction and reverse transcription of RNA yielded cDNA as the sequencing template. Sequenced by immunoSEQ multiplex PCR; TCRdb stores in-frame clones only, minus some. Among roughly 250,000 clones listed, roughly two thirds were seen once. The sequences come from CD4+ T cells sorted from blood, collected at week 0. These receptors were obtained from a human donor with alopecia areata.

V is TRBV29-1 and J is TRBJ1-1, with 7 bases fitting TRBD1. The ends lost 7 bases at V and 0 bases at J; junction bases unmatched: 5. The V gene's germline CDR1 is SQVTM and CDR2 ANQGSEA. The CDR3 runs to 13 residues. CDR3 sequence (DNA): TGCAGCGGGGACAGATGGATGAACACTGAAGCTTTCTTT. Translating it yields CSGDRWMNTEAFF.

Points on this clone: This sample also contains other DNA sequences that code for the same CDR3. This CDR3 reads CASSLGQGATGELFF. The CDR3 DNA reads TGCGCCAGCAGCCTCGGACAGGGGGCTACCGGGGAGCTGTTTTTT. This sequence joins TRBV5-1 and TRBJ2-2; 11 bases map to TRBD1. Germline V lookup: CDR1 SGHRS, CDR2 YFSETQ. The V gene end was trimmed by 4 bases and the J gene end by 5 bases; junction bases not matched to a gene: 4. The CDR3 contains 15 residues.

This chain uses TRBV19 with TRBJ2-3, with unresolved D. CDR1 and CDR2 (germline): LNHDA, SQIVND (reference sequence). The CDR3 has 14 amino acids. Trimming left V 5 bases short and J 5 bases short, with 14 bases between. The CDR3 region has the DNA TGTGCCAGTAGTCCCCTACGCCCACGAGATACGCAGTATTTT. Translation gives CASSPLRPRDTQYF.

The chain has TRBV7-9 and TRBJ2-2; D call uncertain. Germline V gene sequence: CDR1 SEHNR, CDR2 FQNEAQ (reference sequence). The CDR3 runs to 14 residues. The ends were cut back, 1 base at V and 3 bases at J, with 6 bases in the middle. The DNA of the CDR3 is TGTGCCAGCAGCTTAGAGGTGGACACCGGGGAGCTGTTTTTT. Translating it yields CASSLEVDTGELFF.

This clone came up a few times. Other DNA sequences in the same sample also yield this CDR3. This CDR3 reads CSVATGDEKLFF. The CDR3, as DNA: TGCAGCGTTGCGACAGGGGATGAAAAACTGTTTTTT. The J gene is TRBJ1-4, the V gene TRBV29-1; TRBD1 matches 8 bases. V shed 4 bases, J shed 6 bases, and the junction held 1 base outside the gene matches. Germline V gives CDR1 SQVTM, CDR2 ANQGSEA. The CDR3 consists of 12 residues. Variable domain in full (rest from reference TRBV29-1 and TRBJ1-4): SAVISQKPSRDICQRGTSLTIQCQVDSQVTMMFWYRQQPGQSLTLIATANQGSEATYESGFVIDKFPISRPNLTFSTLTVSNMSPEDSSIYLCSVATGDEKLFFGSGTQLSVL.

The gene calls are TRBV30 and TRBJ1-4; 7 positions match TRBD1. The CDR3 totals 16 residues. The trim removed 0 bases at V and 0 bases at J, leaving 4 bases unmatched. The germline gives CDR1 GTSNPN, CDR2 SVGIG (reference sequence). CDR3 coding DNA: TGTGCCTGGAGTGTACACAGGGGTGCAACTAATGAAAAACTGTTTTTT. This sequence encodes CAWSVHRGATNEKLFF.

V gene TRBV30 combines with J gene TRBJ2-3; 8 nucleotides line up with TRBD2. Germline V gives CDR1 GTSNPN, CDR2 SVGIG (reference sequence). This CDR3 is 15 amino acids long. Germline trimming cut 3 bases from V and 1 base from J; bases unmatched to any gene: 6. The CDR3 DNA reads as TGTGCCTGGAGCTTCATGCGGGGGGGCACAGATACGCAGTATTTT. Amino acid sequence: CAWSFMRGGTDTQYF.

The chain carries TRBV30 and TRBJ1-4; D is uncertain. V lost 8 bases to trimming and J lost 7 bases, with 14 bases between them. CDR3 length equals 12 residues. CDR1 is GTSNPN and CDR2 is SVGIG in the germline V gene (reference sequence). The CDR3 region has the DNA TGTGCCCTCATTCAAGGTGGTGAAAAACTGTTTTTT. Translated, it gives CALIQGGEKLFF.

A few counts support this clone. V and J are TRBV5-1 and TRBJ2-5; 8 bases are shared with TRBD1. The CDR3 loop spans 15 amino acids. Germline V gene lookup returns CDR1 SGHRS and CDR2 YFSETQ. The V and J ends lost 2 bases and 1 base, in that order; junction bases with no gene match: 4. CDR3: CASSFGQGLQETQYF. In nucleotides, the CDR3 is TGCGCCAGCAGCTTCGGACAGGGCCTCCAAGAGACCCAGTACTTC.

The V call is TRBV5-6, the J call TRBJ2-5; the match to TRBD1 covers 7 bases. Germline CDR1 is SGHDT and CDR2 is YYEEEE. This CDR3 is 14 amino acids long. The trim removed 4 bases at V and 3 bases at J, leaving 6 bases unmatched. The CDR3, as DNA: TGTGCCAGCAGCAAGGACAGGTTAAAAGAGACCCAGTACTTC. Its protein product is CASSKDRLKETQYF.

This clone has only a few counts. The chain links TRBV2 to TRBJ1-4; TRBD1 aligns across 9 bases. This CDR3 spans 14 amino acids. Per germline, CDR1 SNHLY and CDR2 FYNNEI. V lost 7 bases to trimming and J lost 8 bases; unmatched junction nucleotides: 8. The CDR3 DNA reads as TGTGCCAGCAACAACAGGGGGCTAAAGGAAAAACTGTTTTTT. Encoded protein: CASNNRGLKEKLFF. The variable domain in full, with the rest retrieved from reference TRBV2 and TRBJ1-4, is EPEVTQTPSHQVTQMGQEVILRCVPISNHLYFYWYRQILGQKVEFLVSFYNNEISEKSEIFDDQFSVERPDGSNFTLKIRSTKLEDSAMYFCASNNRGLKEKLFFGSGTQLSVL.

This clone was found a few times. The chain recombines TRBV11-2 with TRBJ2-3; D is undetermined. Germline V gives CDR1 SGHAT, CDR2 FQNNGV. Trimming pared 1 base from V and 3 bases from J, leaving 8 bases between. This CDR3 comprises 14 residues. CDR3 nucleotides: TGTGCCAGCAGCTTAGGAGTCTTAACAGATACGCAGTATTTT. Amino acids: CASSLGVLTDTQYF.

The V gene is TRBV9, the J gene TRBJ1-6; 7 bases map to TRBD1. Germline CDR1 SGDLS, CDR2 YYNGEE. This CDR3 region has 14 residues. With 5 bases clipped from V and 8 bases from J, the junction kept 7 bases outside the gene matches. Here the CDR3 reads CASSAGQDHSPLHF. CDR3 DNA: TGTGCCAGCAGTGCAGGACAGGATCATTCACCCCTCCACTTT.

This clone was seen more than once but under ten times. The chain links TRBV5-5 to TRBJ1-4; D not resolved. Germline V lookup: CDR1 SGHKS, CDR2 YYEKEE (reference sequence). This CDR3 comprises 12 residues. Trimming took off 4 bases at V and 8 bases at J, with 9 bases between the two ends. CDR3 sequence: CASSRPKEKLFF. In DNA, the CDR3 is TGTGCCAGCAGCCGTCCCAAAGAAAAACTGTTTTTT.

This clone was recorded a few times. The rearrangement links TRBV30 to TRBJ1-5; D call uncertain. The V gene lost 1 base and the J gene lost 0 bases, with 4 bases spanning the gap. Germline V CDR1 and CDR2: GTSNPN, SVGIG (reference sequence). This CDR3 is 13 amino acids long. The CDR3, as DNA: TGTGCCTGGAGTGACAGTAGCAATCAGCCCCAGCATTTT. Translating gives CAWSDSSNQPQHF.

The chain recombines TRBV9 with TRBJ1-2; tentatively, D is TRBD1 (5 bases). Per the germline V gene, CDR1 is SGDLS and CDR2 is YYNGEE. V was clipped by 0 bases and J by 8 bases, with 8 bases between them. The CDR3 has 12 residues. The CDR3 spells CASSVEEGGYTF. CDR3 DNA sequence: TGTGCCAGCAGCGTAGAAGAGGGGGGCTACACCTTC.

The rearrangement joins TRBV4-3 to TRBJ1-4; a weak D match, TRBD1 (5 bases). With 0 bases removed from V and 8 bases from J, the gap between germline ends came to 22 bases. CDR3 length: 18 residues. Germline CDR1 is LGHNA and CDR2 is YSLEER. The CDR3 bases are TGCGCCAGCAGCCAAGAGTCGATCCGGGGCTCGACGAGGGAAAAACTGTTTTTT. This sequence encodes CASSQESIRGSTREKLFF.

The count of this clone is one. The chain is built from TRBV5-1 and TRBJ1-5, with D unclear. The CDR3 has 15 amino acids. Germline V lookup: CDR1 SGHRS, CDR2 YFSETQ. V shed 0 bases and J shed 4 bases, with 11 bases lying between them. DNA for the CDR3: TGCGCCAGCAGCTTGGGCTTTGGTAAGAATCAGCCCCAGCATTTT. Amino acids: CASSLGFGKNQPQHF. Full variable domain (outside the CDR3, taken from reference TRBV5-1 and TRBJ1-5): KAGVTQTPRYLIKTRGQQVTLSCSPISGHRSVSWYQQTPGQGLQFLFEYFSETQRNKGNFPGRFSGRQFSNSRSEMNVSTLELGDSALYLCASSLGFGKNQPQHFGDGTRLSIL.

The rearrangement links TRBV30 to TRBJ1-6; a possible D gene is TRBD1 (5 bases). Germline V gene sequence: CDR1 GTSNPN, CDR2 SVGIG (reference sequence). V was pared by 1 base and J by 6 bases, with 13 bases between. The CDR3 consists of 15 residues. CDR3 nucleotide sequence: TGTGCCTGGAGTGAAAATACCGGGGGTAATTCACCCCTCCACTTT. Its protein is CAWSENTGGNSPLHF.

Here the CDR3 reads CASSLAGEWETQYF. The CDR3 region has the DNA TGTGCCAGCAGCTTAGCAGGGGAGTGGGAGACCCAGTACTTC. The rearrangement joins TRBV7-2 to TRBJ2-5, with D possibly being TRBD1 or TRBD2 (5 bases each). This CDR3 spans 14 amino acids. Germline V gene lookup returns CDR1 SGHTA and CDR2 FQGNSA. The ends were cut back, 0 bases at V and 5 bases at J, with 10 bases in the middle.

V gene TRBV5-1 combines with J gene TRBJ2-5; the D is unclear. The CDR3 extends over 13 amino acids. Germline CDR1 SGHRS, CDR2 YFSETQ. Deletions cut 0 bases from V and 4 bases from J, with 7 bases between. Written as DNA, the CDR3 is TGCGCCAGCAGCTTGGCCCTGCGAGAGACCCAGTACTTC. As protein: CASSLALRETQYF.

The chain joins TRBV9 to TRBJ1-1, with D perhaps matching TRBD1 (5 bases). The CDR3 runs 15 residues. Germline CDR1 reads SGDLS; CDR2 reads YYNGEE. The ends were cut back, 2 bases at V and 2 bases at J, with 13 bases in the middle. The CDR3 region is CASSVTGTANTEAFF. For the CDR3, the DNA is TGTGCCAGCAGCGTCACCGGGACCGCCAACACTGAAGCTTTCTTT.

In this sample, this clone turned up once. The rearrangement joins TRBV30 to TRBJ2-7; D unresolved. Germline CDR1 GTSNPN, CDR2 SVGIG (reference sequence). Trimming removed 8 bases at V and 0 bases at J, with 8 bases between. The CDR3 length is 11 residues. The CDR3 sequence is CAVVSSYEQYF. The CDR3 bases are TGTGCCGTGGTGAGCTCCTACGAGCAGTACTTC.

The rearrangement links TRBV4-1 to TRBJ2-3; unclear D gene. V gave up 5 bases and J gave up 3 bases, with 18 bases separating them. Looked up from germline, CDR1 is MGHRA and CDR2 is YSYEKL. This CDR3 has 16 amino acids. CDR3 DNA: TGCGCCAGCAGCGCTATCGACATGGGGATTACAGATACGCAGTATTTT. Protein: CASSAIDMGITDTQYF.

CDR3 amino acids: CSVPRQGKNTEAFF. CDR3 sequence (DNA): TGCAGCGTCCCCCGACAGGGAAAGAACACTGAAGCTTTCTTT. J is TRBJ1-1 and V is TRBV29-1; TRBD1 aligns across 7 bases. Germline loops: CDR1 SQVTM, CDR2 ANQGSEA. There are 14 residues in the CDR3. The V gene end was trimmed by 6 bases and the J gene end by 1 base; junction bases not matched to a gene: 8. The entire variable domain, with the rest obtained from reference TRBV29-1 and TRBJ1-1, is as follows: SAVISQKPSRDICQRGTSLTIQCQVDSQVTMMFWYRQQPGQSLTLIATANQGSEATYESGFVIDKFPISRPNLTFSTLTVSNMSPEDSSIYLCSVPRQGKNTEAFFGQGTRLTVV.

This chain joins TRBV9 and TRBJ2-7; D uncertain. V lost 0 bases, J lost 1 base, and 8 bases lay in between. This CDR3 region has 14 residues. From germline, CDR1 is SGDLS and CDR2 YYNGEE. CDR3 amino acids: CASSVAGPSYEQYF. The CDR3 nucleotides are TGTGCCAGCAGCGTAGCTGGTCCGTCCTACGAGCAGTACTTC.

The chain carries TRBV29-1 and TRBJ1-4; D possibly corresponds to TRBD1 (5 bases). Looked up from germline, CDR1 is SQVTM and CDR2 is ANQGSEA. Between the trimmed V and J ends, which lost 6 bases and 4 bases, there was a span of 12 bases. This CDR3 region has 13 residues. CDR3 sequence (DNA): TGCAGCGTCGGGGCGGGGGTTAATGAAAAACTGTTTTTT. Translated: CSVGAGVNEKLFF.